This TCR beta chain stems from a study of OX40 agonist ivuxolimab in advanced cancers. Study details: An anti-OX40 (CD134) antibody with agonistic activity, ivuxolimab, was administered to patients. Findings and limits, study-wide: Expansion of clones was among the lowest in partial responders at 0.1-3.0 mg/kg. The average count of expanded clones was higher among CD8+ T cells than among CD4+.

TCRdb's table, derived via immunoSEQ multiplex PCR, lists solely in-frame clones and lacks some. The sample comprises approximately 77,000 clones, roughly 88% of which are singletons, and 1.5% to 2% rests with the top ten. The CDR3 has 16 amino acids. V lost 6 bases, J lost 3 bases, and 12 bases stayed unmatched. The germline V gene encodes CDR1 LNHDA and CDR2 SQIVND (reference sequence). As to this clone: What it binds is not known.

This TCR came from an adult with an advanced solid tumor such as melanoma, head and neck, liver or kidney cancer. V gene TRBV19 combines with J gene TRBJ1-1, with 8 bases fitting TRBD1. The starting material was CD4+ or CD8+ T cells sorted from blood, obtained in a trial of the OX40 agonist ivuxolimab. The CDR3 DNA is TGTGCCAGTAGGATTATAGCAGGGGGCCCAGACACTGAAGCTTTCTTT. Translating it yields CASRIIAGGPDTEAFF.